Each of the 8 T cell receptor beta chains below was sequenced from the same sample in a study of T cells in Graves' hyperthyroidism and ophthalmopathy. RNA transcripts provided the source from which TCR beta CDR3 regions were amplified. HTBI primers were the set used in a first-round RT-PCR of the TCR CDR3. TCRdb re-analysed the multiplex PCR reads in MiXCR, keeping a single row per CDR3 protein. In the table there are more than 500,000 distinct CDR3 sequences, under 20% of which are singletons. The sample comprised blood. These receptors came from a woman in her 30s with Graves' hyperthyroidism.

This rearrangement joins TRBV27 to TRBJ2-3, with TRBD1 matching over 9 bases. Germline V CDR1 and CDR2: MNHEY, SMNVEV (reference sequence). The ends lost 6 bases at V and 5 bases at J; junction bases unmatched: 3. CDR3 length: 13 amino acids. The CDR3 nucleotides read TGTGCCAGCAGCCCGGACAGGGGAGATACGCAGTATTTT. Protein product: CASSPDRGDTQYF.

The chain couples TRBV9 to TRBJ1-2; no reliable D call. Per germline, CDR1 SGDLS and CDR2 YYNGEE. The length of the CDR3 is 12 residues. Trimming removed 5 bases from V and 1 base from J, with 6 bases in between. The CDR3 sequence is CASRKFNYGYTF. The CDR3, as DNA: TGTGCCAGCAGGAAGTTTAACTATGGCTACACCTTC.

This clonotype was counted many times. The chain uses TRBV18 and TRBJ2-1; D possibly corresponds to TRBD1 (5 bases). CDR1 is KGHSH and CDR2 is LQKENI in the germline V gene. The CDR3 is made up of 17 amino acids. The ends were cut back, 4 bases at V and 1 base at J, with 17 bases in the middle. In nucleotides, the CDR3 is TGTGCCAGCTCACTTCCCAGGGTACCACCTTCCTACAATGAGCAGTTCTTC. Translation gives CASSLPRVPPSYNEQFF.

The table lists this clonotype with a few counts. The chain has TRBV7-9 and TRBJ2-7, with D possibly TRBD1 on 6 matching bases. This CDR3 has 16 residues. Germline V lookup: CDR1 SEHNR, CDR2 FQNEAQ (reference sequence). The V end was cut by 5 bases, the J end by 2 bases, with 19 bases between. The CDR3 DNA reads as TGTGCCAGCAGCCCGGTAGGGGGACGACTAACCTACGAGCAGTACTTC. Translation gives CASSPVGGRLTYEQYF.

In its sample, this clonotype was seen many times. The rearrangement uses TRBV12-3 or TRBV12-4 and TRBJ1-1; possibly TRBD1 for D (6 bases). V was clipped by 2 bases and J by 6 bases, with 10 bases between them. The CDR3 totals 13 residues. CDR3 nucleotides: TGTGCCAGCAGTTTACGAGGGGGACCTGAAGCTTTCTTT. Translating it yields CASSLRGGPEAFF.

In this sample, this clonotype turned up many times. This chain links TRBV20-1 with TRBJ2-5; D uncertain. The CDR3 length is 12 residues. Germline CDR1 and CDR2: DFQATT and SNEGSKA (reference sequence). CDR3 bases: TGCAGCCCTTCGACGACCCAAGAGACCCAGTACTTC. This sequence encodes CSPSTTQETQYF.

This clonotype has a count of ten or more. The V and J genes are TRBV2 and TRBJ2-5, with TRBD2 identical over 10 bases. The germline V gene has CDR1 SNHLY and CDR2 FYNNEI. This CDR3 spans 15 amino acids. Unmatched junction bases numbered 7, after V lost 4 bases and J lost 5 bases. CDR3 nucleotides: TGTGCCAGCAGTGGGGGACTAGCGTCCTGGGAGACCCAGTACTTC. This sequence encodes CASSGGLASWETQYF.

The chain recombines TRBV7-2 with TRBJ2-2; D is possibly TRBD2 (6 bases). This CDR3 region has 16 residues. The germline CDR1 and CDR2 sequences are SGHTA and FQGNSA. Trimming cost V 0 bases and J 2 bases, with 10 bases left between them. CDR3 nucleotides: TGTGCCAGCAGCTTAGCTAGCGGACCCAACACCGGGGAGCTGTTTTTT. Translated, it gives CASSLASGPNTGELFF.